The present T cell receptor beta chain was sequenced within a study of T cell repertoires in aging, cancer and after chemotherapy. Rearranged V-D-J TRB sequences were amplified with a mixed TRB-A/B primer pool. Each CDR3 protein gets one entry after TCRdb re-called the multiplex PCR reads with MiXCR. The sample includes 6,000 to 6,500 distinct CDR3 sequences, around a third seen only once; the top ten take 25% to 30%. General observations from the study: Rebound thymic output was suggested by rising median generation probability during chemotherapy in each cancer cohort.

The CDR3 runs to 13 residues. The ends were cut back, 5 bases at V and 1 base at J, with 8 bases in the middle. Germline V gene data show CDR1 as MNHEY and CDR2 as SVGAGI. This clonotype was seen more than once but under ten times. As yet, its antigen is unknown. Peripheral blood genomic DNA, not sorted cells or RNA, was the template. The receptor comes from a human donor with a blood cancer. The sequenced sample consisted of blood. The chain employs TRBV6-5 and TRBJ1-1; a possible D gene is TRBD1 (5 bases). CDR3 loop: CASSRGTNTEAFF. CDR3 nucleotides: TGTGCCAGCAGTCGGGGGACGAACACTGAAGCTTTCTTT.